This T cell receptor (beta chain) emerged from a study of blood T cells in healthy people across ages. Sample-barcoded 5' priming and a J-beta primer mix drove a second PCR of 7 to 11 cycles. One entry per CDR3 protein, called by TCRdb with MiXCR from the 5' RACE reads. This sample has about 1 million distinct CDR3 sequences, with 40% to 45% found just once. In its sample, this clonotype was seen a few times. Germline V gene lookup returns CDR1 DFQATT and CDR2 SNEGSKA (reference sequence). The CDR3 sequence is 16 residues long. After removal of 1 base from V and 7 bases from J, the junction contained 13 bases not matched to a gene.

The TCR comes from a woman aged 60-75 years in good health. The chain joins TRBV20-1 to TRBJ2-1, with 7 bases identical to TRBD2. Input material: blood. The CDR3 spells CSARARLASGGNEQFF. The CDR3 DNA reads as TGCAGTGCTAGAGCCCGACTAGCCTCTGGTGGGAATGAGCAGTTCTTC.